A selection of T cell receptor beta chains follows, all from one sample in a study of cytomegalovirus exposure and HLA in healthy donors. Assay: immunoSEQ multiplex PCR; the TCRdb copy retains only in-frame clones and omits some. The repertoire holds over 120,000 clones, about four fifths seen once, with about 4.4% in the top ten. Sequenced input: PBMCs. The receptors derive from a man aged 40-50 years in good health and CMV-seronegative. CDR3s include the opening cysteine and the closing phenylalanine or tryptophan. D genes are given only for firm matches. The size entry is marked missing in some rows and otherwise reads once, few, many or a size class.

v_call: TRBV9; clone_size: NA; j_call: TRBJ2-3; d_call: TRBD2; cdr3_aa: CASSVGSAGAFTDTQYF; cdr3_nt: TGTGCCAGCAGCGTAGGATCAGCGGGGGCCTTCACAGATACGCAGTATTTT
v_call: TRBV6-5; clone_size: once; j_call: TRBJ2-3; d_call: NA; cdr3_aa: CASSLSTGTSTDTQYF; cdr3_nt: TGTGCCAGCAGTTTATCGACAGGTACAAGCACAGATACGCAGTATTTT
v_call: TRBV7-8; clone_size: NA; j_call: TRBJ2-3; d_call: NA; cdr3_aa: CASTQTRSTDTQYF; cdr3_nt: TGTGCCAGCACTCAGACTAGGAGCACAGATACGCAGTATTTT
v_call: TRBV28; clone_size: NA; j_call: TRBJ1-6; d_call: NA; cdr3_aa: CASSRGGGGNSPLHF; cdr3_nt: TGTGCCAGCAGCCGAGGGGGAGGGGGAAACTCACCCCTCCACTTT
v_call: TRBV9; clone_size: NA; j_call: TRBJ2-7; d_call: TRBD2; cdr3_aa: CASSVEPGTTEQYF; cdr3_nt: TGTGCCAGCAGCGTAGAGCCCGGGACTACCGAGCAGTACTTC
v_call: TRBV4-1; clone_size: NA; j_call: TRBJ2-7; d_call: NA; cdr3_aa: CASSQDITGFSYEQYF; cdr3_nt: TGCGCCAGCAGCCAAGATATAACAGGCTTCTCCTACGAGCAGTACTTC
v_call: TRBV19; clone_size: NA; j_call: TRBJ2-3; d_call: TRBD1; cdr3_aa: CASSVSTGGTDTQYF; cdr3_nt: TGTGCCAGTAGTGTATCGACAGGGGGCACAGATACGCAGTATTTT
v_call: TRBV11-3; clone_size: NA; j_call: TRBJ2-7; d_call: TRBD1; cdr3_aa: CASSPDRDEQYF; cdr3_nt: TGTGCCAGCAGTCCGGACAGGGACGAGCAGTACTTC
v_call: TRBV27; clone_size: NA; j_call: TRBJ1-1; d_call: NA; cdr3_aa: CASSSPGSGWNTEAFF; cdr3_nt: TGTGCCAGCAGTTCTCCTGGGTCAGGTTGGAACACTGAAGCTTTCTTT
v_call: TRBV4-1; clone_size: few; j_call: TRBJ2-5; d_call: TRBD1; cdr3_aa: CASRGQGQETQYF; cdr3_nt: TGCGCCAGCAGAGGACAGGGTCAAGAGACCCAGTACTTC
v_call: TRBV7-6; clone_size: NA; j_call: TRBJ2-1; d_call: NA; cdr3_aa: CASSLEGNEQFF; cdr3_nt: TGTGCCAGCAGCTTAGAGGGGAATGAGCAGTTCTTC
v_call: TRBV11-2; clone_size: NA; j_call: TRBJ2-7; d_call: TRBD1; cdr3_aa: CASSLVRGLGEQYF; cdr3_nt: TGTGCCAGCAGCTTAGTCAGGGGGCTAGGCGAGCAGTACTTC
v_call: TRBV28; clone_size: NA; j_call: TRBJ1-5; d_call: NA; cdr3_aa: CASSSPRGRRNQPQHF; cdr3_nt: TGTGCCAGCAGTTCGCCCAGGGGAAGACGCAATCAGCCCCAGCATTTT
v_call: TRBV15; clone_size: NA; j_call: TRBJ1-2; d_call: TRBD1; cdr3_aa: CATSGGTGVYGYTF; cdr3_nt: TGTGCCACCAGCGGGGGGACAGGGGTTTATGGCTACACCTTC
v_call: TRBV4-1; clone_size: NA; j_call: TRBJ2-7; d_call: TRBD2; cdr3_aa: CASSQATSLPYEQYF; cdr3_nt: TGCGCCAGCAGCCAAGCGACTAGCCTTCCCTACGAGCAGTACTTC
v_call: TRBV9; clone_size: NA; j_call: TRBJ1-5; d_call: NA; cdr3_aa: CASSQTDSVNQPQHF; cdr3_nt: TGTGCCAGCAGCCAAACCGACAGCGTGAATCAGCCCCAGCATTTT
v_call: TRBV2; clone_size: NA; j_call: TRBJ2-1; d_call: NA; cdr3_aa: CASSPQALSSYNEQFF; cdr3_nt: TGTGCCAGCAGTCCTCAGGCCCTAAGCTCCTACAATGAGCAGTTCTTC
v_call: TRBV29-1; clone_size: NA; j_call: TRBJ1-1; d_call: TRBD1; cdr3_aa: CSSRQGLSAEAFF; cdr3_nt: TGCAGCTCGCGACAGGGGCTCTCGGCTGAAGCTTTCTTT
v_call: TRBV11-2; clone_size: NA; j_call: TRBJ2-2; d_call: TRBD1; cdr3_aa: CASSFTGGLAGELFF; cdr3_nt: TGTGCCAGCAGCTTCACAGGGGGCTTGGCCGGGGAGCTGTTTTTT
v_call: TRBV7-2; clone_size: NA; j_call: TRBJ1-1; d_call: TRBD1; cdr3_aa: CASSVVRAGTGTLITEAFF; cdr3_nt: TGTGCCAGCAGCGTAGTTCGTGCGGGGACAGGGACGTTGATCACTGAAGCTTTCTTT
v_call: TRBV4-3; clone_size: NA; j_call: TRBJ2-5; d_call: NA; cdr3_aa: CASSQDWAGQETQYF; cdr3_nt: TGCGCCAGCAGCCAAGATTGGGCAGGACAAGAGACCCAGTACTTC
v_call: TRBV4-1; clone_size: NA; j_call: TRBJ1-6; d_call: TRBD1; cdr3_aa: CASSQEDRVGSSPLHF; cdr3_nt: TGCGCCAGCAGCCAAGAGGACAGGGTAGGATCATCACCCCTCCACTTT
v_call: TRBV18; clone_size: NA; j_call: TRBJ1-5; d_call: NA; cdr3_aa: CASSLTSKQDNQPQHF; cdr3_nt: TGTGCCAGCTCCCTCACGTCGAAGCAGGACAATCAGCCCCAGCATTTT
v_call: TRBV7-3; clone_size: NA; j_call: TRBJ2-3; d_call: NA; cdr3_aa: CASSEVSSDTQYF; cdr3_nt: TGTGCCAGCAGTGAGGTTTCGTCAGATACGCAGTATTTT
v_call: TRBV5-1; clone_size: NA; j_call: TRBJ2-7; d_call: NA; cdr3_aa: CASSLGGAEQYF; cdr3_nt: TGCGCCAGCAGCTTAGGGGGTGCCGAGCAGTACTTC
v_call: TRBV9; clone_size: NA; j_call: TRBJ2-2; d_call: TRBD2; cdr3_aa: CASSATSGVNTGELFF; cdr3_nt: TGTGCCAGCAGCGCAACTAGCGGGGTGAACACCGGGGAGCTGTTTTTT
v_call: TRBV2; clone_size: NA; j_call: TRBJ1-2; d_call: TRBD1; cdr3_aa: CASTRTGDGYTF; cdr3_nt: TGTGCCAGCACCCGGACAGGGGATGGCTACACCTTC
v_call: TRBV6-1; clone_size: NA; j_call: TRBJ1-2; d_call: NA; cdr3_aa: CASSEADNNYGYTF; cdr3_nt: TGTGCCAGCAGTGAAGCGGACAATAACTATGGCTACACCTTC
v_call: TRBV18; clone_size: NA; j_call: TRBJ2-7; d_call: TRBD1; cdr3_aa: CASSKDRDEQYF; cdr3_nt: TGTGCCAGCTCCAAAGACAGGGACGAGCAGTACTTC
v_call: TRBV5-1; clone_size: NA; j_call: TRBJ2-1; d_call: TRBD1; cdr3_aa: CASKIPTGVGYNEQFF; cdr3_nt: TGCGCCAGCAAAATCCCCACAGGGGTGGGCTACAATGAGCAGTTCTTC
v_call: TRBV27; clone_size: NA; j_call: TRBJ2-3; d_call: TRBD2; cdr3_aa: CASSLSQTSGKQYF; cdr3_nt: TGTGCCAGCAGTTTATCGCAGACTAGCGGGAAGCAGTATTTT
v_call: TRBV5-4; clone_size: NA; j_call: TRBJ2-7; d_call: TRBD1; cdr3_aa: CASRDSAYEQYF; cdr3_nt: TGTGCCAGTAGGGACAGCGCCTACGAGCAGTACTTC
v_call: TRBV5-1; clone_size: NA; j_call: TRBJ2-7; d_call: TRBD2; cdr3_aa: CASSLGASGGYEQYF; cdr3_nt: TGCGCCAGCAGCTTGGGGGCTAGCGGGGGTTACGAGCAGTACTTC
v_call: TRBV7-9; clone_size: NA; j_call: TRBJ1-6; d_call: NA; cdr3_aa: CASSLMEDSPLHF; cdr3_nt: TGTGCCAGCAGCTTAATGGAGGATTCACCCCTCCACTTT
v_call: TRBV18; clone_size: NA; j_call: TRBJ2-3; d_call: TRBD1; cdr3_aa: CASSPRFTGGVSSRTDTQYF; cdr3_nt: TGTGCCAGCTCACCACGCTTTACAGGGGGCGTTTCTTCCCGCACAGATACGCAGTATTTT
v_call: TRBV9; clone_size: NA; j_call: TRBJ2-7; d_call: TRBD1; cdr3_aa: CASSITGGEQYF; cdr3_nt: TGTGCCAGCAGCATCACAGGGGGCGAGCAGTACTTC
v_call: TRBV2; clone_size: few; j_call: TRBJ1-5; d_call: NA; cdr3_aa: CASSTGGNQPQHF; cdr3_nt: TGTGCCAGCAGTACGGGGGGCAATCAGCCCCAGCATTTT
v_call: TRBV28; clone_size: NA; j_call: TRBJ1-2; d_call: TRBD1; cdr3_aa: CASSSTGFLDYGYTF; cdr3_nt: TGTGCCAGCAGTTCGACAGGGTTCCTAGACTATGGCTACACCTTC
v_call: TRBV5-4; clone_size: NA; j_call: TRBJ2-4; d_call: TRBD1; cdr3_aa: CASSGQGARENIQYF; cdr3_nt: TGTGCCAGCAGCGGACAGGGGGCGCGGGAAAACATTCAGTACTTC